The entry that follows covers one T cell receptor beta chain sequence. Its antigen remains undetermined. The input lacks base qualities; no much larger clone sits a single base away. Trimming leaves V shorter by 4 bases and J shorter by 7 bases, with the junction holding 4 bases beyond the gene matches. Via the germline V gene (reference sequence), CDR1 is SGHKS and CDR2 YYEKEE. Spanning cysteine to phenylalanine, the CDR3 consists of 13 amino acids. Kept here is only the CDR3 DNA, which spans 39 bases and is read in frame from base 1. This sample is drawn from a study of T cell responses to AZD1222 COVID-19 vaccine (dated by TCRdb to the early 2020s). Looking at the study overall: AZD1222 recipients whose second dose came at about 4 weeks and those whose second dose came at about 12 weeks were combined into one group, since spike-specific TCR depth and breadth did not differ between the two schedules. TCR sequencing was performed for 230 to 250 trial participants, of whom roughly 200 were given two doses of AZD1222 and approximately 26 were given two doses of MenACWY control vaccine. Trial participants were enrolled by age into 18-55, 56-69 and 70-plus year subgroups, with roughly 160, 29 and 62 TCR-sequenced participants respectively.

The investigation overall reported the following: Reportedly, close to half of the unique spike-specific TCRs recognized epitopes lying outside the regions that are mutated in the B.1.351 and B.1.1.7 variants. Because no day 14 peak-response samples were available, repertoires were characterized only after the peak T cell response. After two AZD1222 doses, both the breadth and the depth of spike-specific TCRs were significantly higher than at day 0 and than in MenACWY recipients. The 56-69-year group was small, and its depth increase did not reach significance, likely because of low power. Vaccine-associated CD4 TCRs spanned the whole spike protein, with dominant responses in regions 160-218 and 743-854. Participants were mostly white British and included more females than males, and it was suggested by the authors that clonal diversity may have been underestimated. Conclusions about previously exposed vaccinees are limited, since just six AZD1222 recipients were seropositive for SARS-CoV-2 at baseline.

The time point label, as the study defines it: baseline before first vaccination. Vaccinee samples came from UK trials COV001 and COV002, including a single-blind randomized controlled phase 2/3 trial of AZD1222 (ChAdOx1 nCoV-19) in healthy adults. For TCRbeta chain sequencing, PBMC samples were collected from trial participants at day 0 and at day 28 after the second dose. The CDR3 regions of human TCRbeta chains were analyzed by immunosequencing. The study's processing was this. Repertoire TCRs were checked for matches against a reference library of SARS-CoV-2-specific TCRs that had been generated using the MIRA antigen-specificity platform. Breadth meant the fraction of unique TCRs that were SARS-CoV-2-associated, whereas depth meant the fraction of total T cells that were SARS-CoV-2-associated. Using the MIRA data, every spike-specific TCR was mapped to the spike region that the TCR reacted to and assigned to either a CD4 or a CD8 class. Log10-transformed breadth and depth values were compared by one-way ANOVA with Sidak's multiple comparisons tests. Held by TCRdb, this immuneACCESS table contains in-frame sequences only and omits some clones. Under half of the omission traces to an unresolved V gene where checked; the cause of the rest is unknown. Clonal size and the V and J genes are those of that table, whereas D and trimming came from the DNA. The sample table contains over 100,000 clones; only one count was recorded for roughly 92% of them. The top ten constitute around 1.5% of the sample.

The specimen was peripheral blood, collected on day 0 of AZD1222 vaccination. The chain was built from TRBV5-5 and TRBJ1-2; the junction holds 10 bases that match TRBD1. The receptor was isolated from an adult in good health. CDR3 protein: CASSGGQGLGYTF. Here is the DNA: TGTGCCAGCAGCGGGGGACAGGGGCTTGGCTACACCTTC.